This T cell receptor (beta chain) was documented in a study of cytomegalovirus exposure and HLA in healthy donors. Study-wide context: There were 100 million to 130 million unique TCR beta sequences, drawn from about 180 million T cells, in an earlier analysis. Overall study findings and caveats: In a later analysis, across HLA loci, associated TCR counts were highest for DRB1, lowest for HLA-C. TCR beta sequences numbering 15,000 to 20,000 were associated with HLA alleles at 0.05 false discovery rate in a later analysis. Across donors, most TCRs were seen rarely, yet some public ones were widespread.

CDR1 is SGHTA, CDR2 FQGNSA, per germline. The CDR3 totals 15 residues. J gave up 2 bases and V 1 base, and 3 bases lay outside the gene matches. Primers for the PCR totalled 60 Vbeta and 13 Jbeta. TCRdb's table, derived via immunoSEQ multiplex PCR, lists solely in-frame clones and lacks some. The sample yields about 210,000 clones, 82% seen once. As concerns this clone: Its antigen is not known.

The clonotype originates from a man aged 40-49 years in good health and CMV-seropositive. The sample was PBMCs. The gene calls are TRBV7-2 and TRBJ1-2; 8 nucleotides align to TRBD1. CDR3 nucleotide sequence: TGTGCCAGCAGCTTAGAGGACAGGGCCAACTATGGCTACACCTTC. It is translated as CASSLEDRANYGYTF.